The 25 T cell receptor beta chains listed next were all sequenced from one sample in a study of T cell responses to AZD1222 COVID-19 vaccine. Profiling relied on immunoSEQ multiplex PCR, and the TCRdb table lists in-frame clones only, not all of them. The sample holds about 120,000 clones, approximately 90% seen once. The material sequenced was peripheral blood, taken 28 days after the second dose of the MenACWY control vaccine. Receptor source: an adult who received the MenACWY meningococcal vaccine as a control.

The rearrangement uses TRBV3-1 (or the pseudogene TRBV3-2) and TRBJ2-2; TRBD1 matches 8 bases. J was trimmed by 5 bases and V by 5 bases; bases with no gene match: 4. Germline assignment: CDR1 LGHDT and CDR2 YNNKEL (reference sequence). CDR3 length equals 14 residues. The CDR3 loop reads CASSRQGATGELFF. The DNA of the CDR3 is TGTGCCAGCAGCAGGCAGGGGGCAACCGGGGAGCTGTTTTTT.

This clone turned up a few times. The V gene is TRBV18, the J gene TRBJ2-1; D gene ambiguous. The CDR3 sequence is 14 residues long. V was shortened by 1 base and J by 6 bases, with 10 bases between the two germline ends. Germline V gene data show CDR1 as KGHSH and CDR2 as LQKENI. The CDR3 loop reads CASSPLGNPNEQFF. For the CDR3, the DNA is TGTGCCAGCTCACCACTGGGGAACCCCAATGAGCAGTTCTTC.

This chain joins TRBV6-5 and TRBJ1-2; perhaps TRBD1 as D (5 bases). V lost 6 bases, J lost 6 bases, and 8 bases lay in between. The CDR3 extends over 11 amino acids. CDR1 MNHEY and CDR2 SVGAGI come from the germline V gene. CDR3 in amino acids: CASRGQNGYTF. CDR3 DNA: TGTGCCAGCAGGGGGCAGAATGGCTACACCTTC.

The CDR3 nucleotides read TGCGCCAGCAGTGAGTCGGACACCGGGGAGCTGTTTTTT. This translates into CASSESDTGELFF. V gene TRBV10-2 combines with J gene TRBJ2-2; no reliable D call. Trimming removed 0 bases at V and 3 bases at J, with 2 bases between. The CDR3 is 13 amino acids. CDR1 and CDR2 (germline): WSHSY, SAAADI.

The chain joins TRBV5-1 to TRBJ1-4; 9 nucleotides match TRBD1. V was pared by 0 bases and J by 3 bases, with 3 bases of the junction left unmatched. This CDR3 is built from 16 residues. Germline V gives CDR1 SGHRS, CDR2 YFSETQ. CDR3 region: CASSLGTGVPNEKLFF. As DNA, the CDR3 is TGCGCCAGCAGCTTGGGGACAGGGGTTCCTAATGAAAAACTGTTTTTT.

The chain employs TRBV30 and TRBJ1-1, with 9 bases identical to TRBD1. The CDR3 spans 14 residues. J gave up 11 bases and V 1 base, and 11 bases lay outside the gene matches. Germline CDR1 reads GTSNPN; CDR2 reads SVGIG (reference sequence). CDR3 sequence reads: CAWSGGQGPVWAFF. CDR3 nucleotides: TGTGCCTGGAGTGGGGGACAGGGCCCTGTTTGGGCTTTCTTT.

Comment on this clone: Additional DNA sequences in this sample encode the identical CDR3. V and J are TRBV5-6 and TRBJ2-7, with 9 bases aligning to TRBD1. V was clipped by 1 base and J by 4 bases; unmatched bases: 12. CDR3 size: 17 residues. CDR1 is SGHDT and CDR2 is YYEEEE in the germline V gene. As DNA, the CDR3 is TGTGCCAGCAGCTTGTCGGGACAGGGACCTCTCCCTTACGAGCAGTACGTC. Its protein product is CASSLSGQGPLPYEQYV.

This clone has only a few counts. One end of the junction varies from germline; a read error may be responsible. The chain recombines TRBV19 with TRBJ2-1, with 7 bases aligning to TRBD1. From germline, CDR1 is LNHDA and CDR2 SQIVND (reference sequence). The CDR3 sequence is 13 residues long. The CDR3, as DNA: TGTGCCAGTAGTATAGAGGGTGGGGGACAGAGAATCTTC. Its translation: CASSIEGGGQRIF. Supplemented by reference TRBV19 and TRBJ2-1, the full variable domain reads DGGITQSPKYLFRKEGQNVTLSCEQNLNHDAMYWYRQDPGQGLRLIYYSQIVNDFQKGDIAEGYSVSREKKESFPLTVTSAQKNPTAFYLCASSIEGGGQRIFGPGTRLTVL.

The chain combines TRBV18 with TRBJ1-6; the D gene is possibly TRBD1 (5 bases). V was cut by 3 bases and J by 1 base, with 16 bases left in between. The CDR3 extends over 18 amino acids. Looked up from germline, CDR1 is KGHSH and CDR2 is LQKENI. CDR3 nucleotides: TGTGCCAGCTCACCCATTTCTAGGGGTTTATCCTATAATTCACCCCTCCACTTT. Translation: CASSPISRGLSYNSPLHF. The variable domain in full, completed from reference TRBV18 and TRBJ1-6, reads NAGVMQNPRHLVRRRGQEARLRCSPMKGHSHVYWYRQLPEEGLKFMVYLQKENIIDESGMPKERFSAEFPKEGPSILRIQQVVRGDSAAYFCASSPISRGLSYNSPLHFGNGTRLTVT.

The CDR3 protein is CASSNLVVSGRTGELFF. In nucleotides, the CDR3 is TGTGCCAGCAGCAATCTTGTTGTTAGCGGGAGAACCGGGGAGCTGTTTTTT. This chain uses TRBV7-6 with TRBJ2-2; 9 positions agree with TRBD2. This CDR3 region has 17 residues. V trimming: 5 bases; J trimming: 5 bases; junction bases outside the gene matches: 12. The germline CDR1 and CDR2 sequences are SGHVS and FNYEAQ. Supplemented by reference TRBV7-6 and TRBJ2-2, the full variable domain reads GAGVSQSPRYKVTKRGQDVALRCDPISGHVSLYWYRQALGQGPEFLTYFNYEAQQDKSGLPNDRFSAERPEGSISTLTIQRTEQRDSAMYRCASSNLVVSGRTGELFFGEGSRLTVL.

This chain links TRBV12-3 or TRBV12-4 with TRBJ1-1; 8 bases align to TRBD1. Trimming removed 8 bases from V and 2 bases from J; junction bases left unmatched: 4. CDR3 length: 13 amino acids. The CDR3 DNA is TGTGCCAGCGGACAGGGTTATAACACTGAAGCTTTCTTT. Its protein is CASGQGYNTEAFF.

The chain couples TRBV12-3 or TRBV12-4 to TRBJ2-1; tentative D call: TRBD1 (6 bases). This CDR3 spans 13 amino acids. V was trimmed by 7 bases and J by 4 bases, leaving 11 bases between them. DNA for the CDR3: TGTGCCAGCACAGGGGTCCTATACAATGAGCAGTTCTTC. It specifies CASTGVLYNEQFF.

The chain couples TRBV10-3 to TRBJ2-1; 11 bases line up with TRBD2. This CDR3 contains 16 residues. Germline V lookup: CDR1 ENHRY, CDR2 SYGVKD. The V and J ends lost 2 bases and 5 bases, in that order; junction bases with no gene match: 5. CDR3 bases: TGTGCCATCAGTGAGGGAAGACTAGCGGGGAACAATGAGCAGTTCTTC. Its translation is CAISEGRLAGNNEQFF.

This chain links TRBV19 with TRBJ1-3, with D unresolved. Germline values: CDR1 LNHDA, CDR2 SQIVND (reference sequence). V shed 3 bases and J shed 0 bases, with 9 bases lying between them. CDR3 length: 15 residues. As DNA, the CDR3 is TGTGCCAGTAGTATCACTGGGCTCTCTGGAAACACCATATATTTT. Residues: CASSITGLSGNTIYF.

Here the CDR3 reads CASSRGVPSGANVLTF. CDR3 DNA sequence: TGTGCCAGCTCACGCGGGGTTCCCTCTGGGGCCAACGTCCTGACTTTC. This chain connects TRBV18 to TRBJ2-6, with a tentative D call TRBD2 (6 bases). Trimming removed 4 bases at V and 0 bases at J, with 10 bases between. The CDR3 extends over 16 amino acids. Germline lookup yields CDR1 KGHSH and CDR2 LQKENI.

This clone was observed a handful of times. The CDR3 DNA sequence: TGTGCCACCCTTAATCGTCATGGCTACACCTTC. Its protein product is CATLNRHGYTF. This rearrangement joins TRBV24-1 to TRBJ1-2; D is unclear. Germline lookup yields CDR1 KGHDR and CDR2 SFDVKD. Deletions cut 9 bases from V and 6 bases from J, with 10 bases between. This CDR3 has 11 amino acids.

J is TRBJ1-4 and V is TRBV7-6; 8 nucleotides agree with TRBD1. Germline V gene lookup returns CDR1 SGHVS and CDR2 FNYEAQ. J gave up 3 bases and V 5 bases, and 5 bases lay outside the gene matches. The CDR3 has 15 amino acids. CDR3: CASSSAGGSNEKLFF. CDR3 DNA sequence: TGTGCCAGCAGCAGCGCAGGGGGCTCTAATGAAAAACTGTTTTTT.

The V call is TRBV28, the J call TRBJ1-3; D may be TRBD1 (5 bases). The length of the CDR3 is 17 residues. Trimming removed 2 bases from V and 8 bases from J, with 22 bases in between. Germline V gene sequence: CDR1 MDHEN, CDR2 SYDVKM. CDR3 sequence (DNA): TGTGCCAGCAGTTTACCCCTCCAGACAGTGCTCGGGGACACCATATATTTT. Its protein product is CASSLPLQTVLGDTIYF.

The CDR3 coding sequence is TGTGCCAGCAGCTTAGGTCGTTGGTCTCCTGGCTACACCTTC. This translates into CASSLGRWSPGYTF. The V and J genes are TRBV7-9 and TRBJ1-2; D remains ambiguous. Germline V gene lookup returns CDR1 SEHNR and CDR2 FQNEAQ (reference sequence). The CDR3 is 14 amino acids. With 1 base removed from V and 7 bases from J, the gap between germline ends came to 13 bases.

For the CDR3, the DNA is TGTGCCAGCACTACTCTCCGGGATCGGAATGAGCAGTTCTTC. It codes for CASTTLRDRNEQFF. The J gene is TRBJ2-1, the V gene TRBV7-8; D might be TRBD2 (5 bases). CDR1 SGHVS and CDR2 FQNEAQ come from the germline V gene. Trimming shortened V by 7 bases and J by 7 bases, and 17 bases separated the two germline ends. CDR3 length equals 14 residues. Using reference TRBV7-8 and TRBJ2-1 for the parts outside the CDR3, the full variable domain is GAGVSQSPRYKVAKRGQDVALRCDPISGHVSLFWYQQALGQGPEFLTYFQNEAQLDKSGLPSDRFFAERPEGSVSTLKIQRTQQEDSAVYLCASTTLRDRNEQFFGPGTRLTVL.

The V gene is TRBV20-1, the J gene TRBJ1-5, with 7 bases lining up with TRBD1. V lost 3 bases and J lost 7; bases outside the gene matches: 12. Germline values: CDR1 DFQATT, CDR2 SNEGSKA (reference sequence). The CDR3 totals 15 residues. CDR3 sequence (DNA): TGCAGTGCTAGTGTCGGGAACAGGGGAGGACAGCCCCAGCATTTT. This gives the protein CSASVGNRGGQPQHF.

The chain carries TRBV19 and TRBJ2-7; weak D call: TRBD2 (5 bases). Germline V lookup: CDR1 LNHDA, CDR2 SQIVND (reference sequence). This CDR3 is 14 amino acids long. Trimming took 2 bases from V and 5 from J, leaving 13 bases between them. Here the CDR3 DNA reads TGTGCCAGTAGTATAATCGGGAAGTCCCACGAGCAGTACTTC. Amino acids: CASSIIGKSHEQYF.

The chain joins TRBV5-6 to TRBJ1-2; D not resolved. Trimming pared 4 bases from V and 4 bases from J, leaving 14 bases between. The germline V gene has CDR1 SGHDT and CDR2 YYEEEE. CDR3 length: 14 residues. The CDR3 region has the DNA TGTGCCAGCAGCCCGACACAGTATGGCTATGGCTACACCTTC. Encoded protein: CASSPTQYGYGYTF.

The chain uses TRBV19 and TRBJ2-3; D gene ambiguous. CDR3 size: 14 residues. Germline CDR1 and CDR2: LNHDA and SQIVND (reference sequence). Trimming pared 3 bases from V and 0 bases from J, leaving 7 bases between. The chain's CDR3 is CASSIPTSTDTQYF. The CDR3 bases are TGTGCCAGTAGTATTCCGACTAGCACAGATACGCAGTATTTT.

This clone was found once. The chain joins TRBV5-6 to TRBJ2-1, with TRBD2 as a possible D gene (6 bases). The V end lost 4 bases, the J end lost 0 bases, and 14 bases lay between the germline ends. Germline assignment: CDR1 SGHDT and CDR2 YYEEEE. The CDR3 totals 16 residues. CDR3 coding DNA: TGTGCCAGCAGCCGGGACTCGCTGAGCTCCTACAATGAGCAGTTCTTC. Protein product: CASSRDSLSSYNEQFF.